These T cell receptor beta chains were read from a single sample in a study of blood T cell repertoires in COVID-19. The table came from immunoSEQ multiplex PCR; TCRdb's copy has only in-frame clones and leaves some out. The sample holds some 220,000 clones, 82% seen once. The specimen sequenced was peripheral blood. These receptors all stem from a woman in her 70s with COVID-19, enrolled during active disease. The CDR3 runs from the conserved cysteine through the conserved F or W. D genes are given only for firm matches. Expanded clones are given a class, and other clones once, few, many or no size at all.

v_call	j_call	clone_size	d_call	cdr3_aa	cdr3_nt
TRBV5-5	TRBJ1-2	few	.	CASSLDSSEYGGYTF	TGTGCCAGCAGCTTGGACAGTTCCGAGTATGGGGGCTACACCTTC
TRBV10-3	TRBJ1-2	few	.	CAIGSGYYGYTF	TGTGCCATCGGTTCAGGGTACTATGGCTACACCTTC
TRBV15	TRBJ2-5	.	TRBD1	CATSRTGIQETQYF	TGTGCCACCAGTAGGACAGGGATACAAGAGACCCAGTACTTC
TRBV6-5	TRBJ2-7	.	TRBD2	CASSPGLAGSEQYF	TGTGCCAGCAGTCCGGGACTAGCAGGTTCCGAGCAGTACTTC
TRBV29-1	TRBJ2-6	.	.	CSVPSGANVLTF	TGCAGCGTCCCGTCTGGGGCCAACGTCCTGACTTTC
TRBV7-2	TRBJ1-5	.	TRBD1	CASSLETGVNQPQHF	TGTGCCAGCAGCTTAGAGACAGGGGTCAATCAGCCCCAGCATTTT
TRBV6-6	TRBJ1-2	.	.	CASDSAGAGSNYGYTF	TGTGCCAGCGATAGTGCTGGGGCAGGGTCTAACTATGGCTACACCTTC
TRBV7-9	TRBJ2-7	.	.	CASSLIQQGLYF	TGTGCCAGCAGCTTAATTCAGCAGGGTTTGTACTTC
TRBV5-1	TRBJ2-1	.	.	CASSLSQPGNEQFF	TGCGCCAGCAGCTTGAGCCAGCCGGGTAATGAGCAGTTCTTC
TRBV3-1/TRBV3-2	TRBJ2-5	.	TRBD2	CASSLLAGRLGETQYF	TGTGCCAGCAGCCTACTAGCGGGAAGGTTGGGAGAGACCCAGTACTTC
TRBV28	TRBJ1-4	once	TRBD1	CASTPGQGAQSEKLFF	TGTGCCAGCACCCCGGGACAGGGGGCGCAGTCTGAAAAACTGTTTTTT
TRBV11-3	TRBJ2-1	.	TRBD1	CASSTSGTGSNEQFF	TGTGCCAGCAGCACCAGCGGGACAGGGAGTAATGAGCAGTTCTTC
TRBV7-2	TRBJ2-7	.	.	CASSLLYEQYF	TGTGCCAGCAGCCTCCTGTACGAGCAGTACTTC
TRBV6-6	TRBJ2-1	.	TRBD2	CASSRTGAGGPSSYNEQFF	TGTGCCAGCAGTCGGACAGGAGCGGGAGGCCCAAGCTCCTACAATGAGCAGTTCTTC
TRBV5-4	TRBJ1-2	few	TRBD1	CASSPDRAGYGYTF	TGTGCCAGCAGCCCTGACAGGGCGGGGTATGGCTACACCTTC
TRBV11-2	TRBJ1-4	.	TRBD1	CASSPGQGFEKLFF	TGTGCCAGCAGCCCCGGACAGGGTTTTGAAAAACTGTTTTTT
TRBV18	TRBJ1-3	.	.	CASSFIGVSGNTIYF	TGTGCCAGCTCATTCATCGGGGTCTCTGGAAACACCATATATTTT
TRBV7-2	TRBJ2-2	few	.	CASSLKPGHTYGGTGELFF	TGTGCCAGCAGCTTAAAACCGGGACACACCTACGGAGGCACCGGGGAGCTGTTTTTT
TRBV7-7	TRBJ2-1	.	TRBD2	CASSTGTSGTRNEQFF	TGTGCCAGCAGCACTGGGACTAGCGGGACCAGAAATGAGCAGTTCTTC
TRBV5-1	TRBJ1-2	.	TRBD1	CASSKGQGHGYTF	TGCGCCAGCAGTAAGGGACAGGGCCATGGCTACACCTTC
TRBV5-1	TRBJ1-3	once	.	CASSLEVADSGNTIYF	TGCGCCAGCAGCTTGGAAGTGGCAGATTCCGGAAACACCATATATTTT
TRBV3-1/TRBV3-2	TRBJ1-4	.	.	CASSSRGGTTNEKLFF	TGTGCCAGCAGCTCCCGGGGGGGGACAACTAATGAAAAACTGTTTTTT